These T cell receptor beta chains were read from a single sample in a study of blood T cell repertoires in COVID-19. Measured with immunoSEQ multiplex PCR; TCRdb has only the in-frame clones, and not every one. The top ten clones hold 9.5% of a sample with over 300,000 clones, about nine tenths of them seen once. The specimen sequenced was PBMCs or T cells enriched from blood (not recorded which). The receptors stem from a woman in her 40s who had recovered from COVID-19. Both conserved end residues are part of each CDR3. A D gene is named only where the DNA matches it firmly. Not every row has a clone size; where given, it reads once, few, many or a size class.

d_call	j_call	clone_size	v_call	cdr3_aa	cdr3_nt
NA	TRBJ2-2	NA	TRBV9	CASRLSGTGELFF	TGTGCCAGCAGACTTAGCGGCACCGGGGAGCTGTTTTTT
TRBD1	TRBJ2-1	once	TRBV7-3	CASSSLPAGTAYNEQFF	TGTGCCAGCAGCTCGCTCCCCGCCGGGACAGCCTACAATGAGCAGTTCTTC
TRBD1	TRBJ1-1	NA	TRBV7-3	CASSLEGAGDTEAFF	TGTGCCAGCAGCTTGGAGGGGGCCGGGGACACTGAAGCTTTCTTT
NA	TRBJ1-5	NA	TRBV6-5	CASSQTWSNQPQHF	TGTGCCAGCAGTCAAACATGGAGCAATCAGCCCCAGCATTTT
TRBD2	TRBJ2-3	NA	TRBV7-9	CASSLATSALHTDTQYF	TGTGCCAGCAGCTTAGCGACTAGCGCGCTACACACAGATACGCAGTATTTT
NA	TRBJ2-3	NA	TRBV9	CASSSQGGLVADTQYF	TGTGCCAGCAGCTCTCAGGGGGGCTTGGTCGCAGATACGCAGTATTTT
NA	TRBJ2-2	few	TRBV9	CASSVDYPGGELFF	TGTGCCAGCAGCGTAGATTACCCCGGCGGGGAGCTGTTTTTT
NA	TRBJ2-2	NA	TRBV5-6	CASSLGDSTGELFF	TGTGCCAGCAGCTTAGGAGACAGCACCGGGGAGCTGTTTTTT
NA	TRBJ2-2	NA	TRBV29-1	CQGGNTGELFF	TGTCAGGGGGGCAACACCGGGGAGCTGTTTTTT
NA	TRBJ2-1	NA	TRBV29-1	CSVFGGVSYNEQFF	TGCAGCGTTTTCGGCGGGGTCTCCTACAATGAGCAGTTCTTC
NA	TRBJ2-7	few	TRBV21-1	CASSKGLGGAKEYF	TGTGCCAGCAGCAAAGGGTTAGGCGGGGCGAAGGAGTACTTC
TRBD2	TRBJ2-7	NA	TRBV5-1	CASARGLAESSYEQYF	TGCGCCAGCGCGAGGGGACTAGCGGAGAGCTCCTACGAGCAGTACTTC
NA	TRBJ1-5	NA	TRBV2	CASSLQGYNQPQHF	TGTGCCAGCAGCTTACAGGGATACAATCAGCCCCAGCATTTT
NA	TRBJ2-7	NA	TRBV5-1	CASRITAVSYEQYF	TGCGCCAGCAGGATTACAGCGGTCTCCTACGAGCAGTACTTC
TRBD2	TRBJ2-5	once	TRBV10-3	CAISGGHQETQYF	TGTGCCATTAGCGGGGGCCACCAAGAGACCCAGTACTTC
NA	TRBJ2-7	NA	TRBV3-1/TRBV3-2	CASSQAFGRRYEQYF	TGTGCCAGCAGCCAAGCCTTCGGGAGACGGTACGAGCAGTACTTC
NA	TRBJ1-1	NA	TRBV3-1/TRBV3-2	CASSREGPEAFF	TGTGCCAGCAGCCGGGAGGGGCCGGAAGCTTTCTTT
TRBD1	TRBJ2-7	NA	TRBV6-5	CASSEGQGKPYEQYF	TGTGCCAGCAGCGAGGGACAGGGGAAACCCTACGAGCAGTACTTC
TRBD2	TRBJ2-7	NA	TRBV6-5	CASSPLAGVEQYF	TGTGCCAGCAGTCCCCTAGCGGGAGTGGAGCAGTACTTC
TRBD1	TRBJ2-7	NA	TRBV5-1	CASSSQGAGSYEQYF	TGCGCCAGCAGCTCACAGGGGGCAGGGTCCTACGAGCAGTACTTC
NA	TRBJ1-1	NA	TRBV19	CASTTYFPEGHGTEAFF	TGTGCCAGTACGACATATTTCCCAGAGGGCCATGGCACTGAAGCTTTCTTT
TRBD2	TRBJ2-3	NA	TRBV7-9	CASSQTSGGNKDTQYF	TGTGCCAGCAGCCAGACTAGCGGGGGAAACAAAGATACGCAGTATTTT
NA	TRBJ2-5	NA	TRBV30	CAWSLQYQETQYF	TGTGCCTGGAGCCTACAGTACCAAGAGACCCAGTACTTC
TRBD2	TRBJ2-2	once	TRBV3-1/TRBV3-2	CASSLQRLAGTGELFF	TGTGCCAGCAGCCTCCAACGACTAGCGGGTACCGGGGAGCTGTTTTTT
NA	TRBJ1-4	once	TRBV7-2	CASSLDQNEKLFF	TGTGCCAGCAGCTTAGACCAGAATGAAAAACTGTTTTTT
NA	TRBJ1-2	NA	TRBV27	CASSLGLNYGYTF	TGTGCCAGCAGTTTAGGCCTTAACTATGGCTACACCTTC
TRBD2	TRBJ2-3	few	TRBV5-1	CASSLGGAGVDTQYF	TGCGCCAGCAGCTTGGGGGGAGCGGGAGTGGATACGCAGTATTTT
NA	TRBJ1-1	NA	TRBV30	CAWSRSWGRGTEAFF	TGTGCCTGGAGTCGGAGTTGGGGGCGCGGGACTGAAGCTTTCTTT
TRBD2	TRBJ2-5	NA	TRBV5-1	CASSPGGRLYQETQYF	TGCGCCAGCAGCCCGGGGGGGAGGTTGTACCAAGAGACCCAGTACTTC
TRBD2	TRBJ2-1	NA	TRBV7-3	CASSFPAGASYNEQFF	TGTGCCAGCAGCTTCCCAGCGGGAGCTTCCTACAATGAGCAGTTCTTC
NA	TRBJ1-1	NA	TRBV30	CAWSVGGGTEAFF	TGTGCCTGGAGTGTAGGGGGGGGTACTGAAGCTTTCTTT